Presented here are 8 T cell receptor beta chains from one specimen sequenced in a study of blood T cell repertoires in COVID-19. Libraries were prepared by immunoSEQ multiplex PCR; TCRdb keeps only in-frame clonotypes and omits some of them. This table has fewer than 250,000 clones, 86% appearing once. Sequencing input: peripheral blood. The receptor source for this set is a woman aged 60-75 years who had recovered from COVID-19.

This clone came up a few times. J is TRBJ2-7 and V is TRBV19, with D possibly being TRBD1 (6 bases). The CDR3 runs 13 residues. V dropped 5 bases and J dropped 3 bases, with 11 bases sitting between them. Per the germline V gene, CDR1 is LNHDA and CDR2 is SQIVND (reference sequence). The CDR3 region has the DNA TGTGCCAGTAGTGCCACAGGGTACTACGAGCAGTACTTC. Protein sequence: CASSATGYYEQYF.

V is TRBV29-1 and J is TRBJ1-2; 8 nucleotides agree with TRBD1. Unmatched junction bases numbered 3, after V lost 5 bases and J lost 4 bases. CDR3 length: 12 amino acids. Germline loops: CDR1 SQVTM, CDR2 ANQGSEA. CDR3: CSVTDRGYGYTF. CDR3 nucleotide sequence: TGCAGCGTTACAGACAGGGGCTATGGCTACACCTTC.

V and J are TRBV2 and TRBJ2-2; D is uncertain. Trimming removed 8 bases from V and 1 base from J, with 11 bases in between. Germline V gene data show CDR1 as SNHLY and CDR2 as FYNNEI. The CDR3 is made up of 14 amino acids. The CDR3 DNA reads TGTGCCAGCTCCACGCTAGGGAACACCGGGGAGCTGTTTTTT. Its protein product is CASSTLGNTGELFF.

The CDR3: CASSPGDRYQPQHF. The DNA of the CDR3 is TGTGCCAGCAGTCCGGGGGACAGATATCAGCCCCAGCATTTT. The chain recombines TRBV28 with TRBJ1-5, with 7 positions matching TRBD1. This CDR3 is built from 14 residues. The trim removed 5 bases at V and 5 bases at J, leaving 6 bases unmatched. The V gene's germline CDR1 is MDHEN and CDR2 SYDVKM.

The chain joins TRBV7-8 to TRBJ2-7, with D unclear. Germline assignment: CDR1 SGHVS and CDR2 FQNEAQ. V was shortened by 2 bases and J by 3 bases, with 14 bases between the two germline ends. This CDR3 contains 15 residues. This CDR3 reads CASSLTPVLGYEQYF. CDR3 nucleotide sequence: TGTGCCAGCAGCTTAACCCCAGTCCTTGGCTACGAGCAGTACTTC.

The rearrangement links TRBV11-2 to TRBJ1-3; D remains ambiguous. Between the trimmed V and J ends, which lost 5 bases and 0 bases, there was a span of 5 bases. CDR3 size: 13 residues. Germline lookup yields CDR1 SGHAT and CDR2 FQNNGV. The CDR3 coding sequence is TGTGCCAGCAGCCGTCTCTCTGGAAACACCATATATTTT. Amino acid sequence: CASSRLSGNTIYF.

The rearrangement uses TRBV6-6 and TRBJ1-1, with D uncertain. CDR1 and CDR2 from the germline V gene are MNHNY and SVGAGI (reference sequence). The CDR3 has 13 amino acids. V shed 3 bases and J shed 1 base, with 6 bases lying between them. The CDR3 bases are TGTGCCAGCAGTTATACTCAGAACACTGAAGCTTTCTTT. Protein: CASSYTQNTEAFF.

This sequence joins TRBV7-8 and TRBJ1-3; D may be TRBD1 (5 bases). Trimming took 2 bases from V and 2 from J, leaving 10 bases between them. Germline values: CDR1 SGHVS, CDR2 FQNEAQ. The CDR3 extends over 15 amino acids. For the CDR3, the DNA is TGTGCCAGCAGCTTACGGGAGGGGACTGGAAACACCATATATTTT. This encodes CASSLREGTGNTIYF.